This TCR beta chain derives from a study of HIV-infected patients and healthy controls. Whole blood was used without fractionation, so all unsorted peripheral T cells were included. J was trimmed by 5 bases and V by 6 bases; bases with no gene match: 9. The CDR3 totals 14 residues. cDNA was made from approximately 0.55 ug RNA using alpha and beta constant primers. Separate chain-specific third strand synthesis with multiplexing indices produced the alpha and beta libraries. One entry per CDR3 protein results from TCRdb running MiXCR on the 5' RACE reads. The table lists about 10,000 distinct CDR3 sequences, about 8.2% of them singletons, with 5% to 6.5% in the top ten. This clonotype is labeled as medium-sized (0.01 to 0.1%).

V is TRBV12-3 or TRBV12-4 and J is TRBJ2-7; 8 positions match TRBD1. This sequence originates from an adult in good health. Sample: blood. The CDR3 DNA sequence: TGTGCCAGCAGCAGACAGGGGCCCCGGAACGAGCAGTACTTC. Translating it yields CASSRQGPRNEQYF.